This is a list of T cell receptor beta chains from one sample in a study of healthy donors' naive CD4 and CD8 T cells. MiXCR was run by TCRdb on the reads, yielding one entry per CDR3 protein. The sample shows 150,000 to 200,000 distinct CDR3 sequences, nearly 75% of them seen only once. The specimen was naive CD4+ and CD8+ T cells sorted from blood, pooled from several donors. The receptors come from a pool of human donors in good health; the sample pools cells from several healthy donors. Each CDR3 is given with its conserved first and last residue. D genes are given only for firm matches. The listing skips clone size in some rows; elsewhere it reads once, few, many or a size class.

d_gene: NA; v_gene: TRBV5-1; abundance: NA; j_gene: TRBJ1-1; CDR3aa: CASSLAGVGTEAFF; CDR3nt: TGCGCCAGCAGCTTGGCCGGGGTGGGCACTGAAGCTTTCTTT
d_gene: NA; v_gene: TRBV6-5; abundance: few; j_gene: TRBJ1-3; CDR3aa: CASSSVLAPGGNTIYF; CDR3nt: TGTGCCAGCAGCTCCGTACTGGCCCCTGGAGGGAACACCATATATTTT
d_gene: NA; v_gene: TRBV21-1; abundance: NA; j_gene: TRBJ2-7; CDR3aa: CASSVRYEQYF; CDR3nt: TGTGCCAGCAGCGTCCGGTACGAGCAGTACTTC
d_gene: NA; v_gene: TRBV19; abundance: NA; j_gene: TRBJ1-5; CDR3aa: CASSIQAGYQPQHF; CDR3nt: TGTGCCAGTAGTATACAGGCGGGTTATCAGCCCCAGCATTTT
d_gene: TRBD1; v_gene: TRBV27; abundance: NA; j_gene: TRBJ2-7; CDR3aa: CASSPTGGAYEQYF; CDR3nt: TGTGCCAGCAGTCCCACAGGGGGAGCCTACGAGCAGTACTTC
d_gene: NA; v_gene: TRBV19; abundance: NA; j_gene: TRBJ1-1; CDR3aa: CASIAGLAYAEAFF; CDR3nt: TGTGCCAGTATCGCAGGTTTAGCGTACGCTGAAGCTTTCTTT
d_gene: TRBD1; v_gene: TRBV29-1; abundance: once; j_gene: TRBJ2-7; CDR3aa: CSVEDRDSSYEQYF; CDR3nt: TGCAGCGTTGAAGATCGGGACAGCTCCTACGAGCAGTACTTC
d_gene: NA; v_gene: TRBV29-1; abundance: NA; j_gene: TRBJ1-2; CDR3aa: CSVEGLGFGGYTF; CDR3nt: TGCAGCGTTGAAGGTTTAGGGTTCGGTGGCTACACCTTC
d_gene: NA; v_gene: TRBV19; abundance: NA; j_gene: TRBJ1-2; CDR3aa: CASSIRGSRNYGYTF; CDR3nt: TGTGCCAGTAGTATAAGGGGCAGTCGAAACTATGGCTACACCTTC
d_gene: NA; v_gene: TRBV28; abundance: once; j_gene: TRBJ2-1; CDR3aa: CASSLRISVQFF; CDR3nt: TGTGCCAGCAGTTTGCGGATATCCGTGCAGTTCTTC
d_gene: NA; v_gene: TRBV5-1; abundance: few; j_gene: TRBJ2-5; CDR3aa: CASSLEIETQYF; CDR3nt: TGCGCCAGCAGCTTGGAAATAGAGACCCAGTACTTC
d_gene: TRBD2; v_gene: TRBV12-3/TRBV12-4; abundance: few; j_gene: TRBJ2-7; CDR3aa: CASSGLAGDSYEQYF; CDR3nt: TGTGCCAGCAGTGGACTAGCGGGGGACTCCTACGAGCAGTACTTC
d_gene: NA; v_gene: TRBV19; abundance: NA; j_gene: TRBJ2-1; CDR3aa: CASSSTTNNEQFF; CDR3nt: TGTGCCAGTAGTTCTACTACGAACAATGAGCAGTTCTTC
d_gene: NA; v_gene: TRBV27; abundance: NA; j_gene: TRBJ2-7; CDR3aa: CASSLSTGTTYEQYF; CDR3nt: TGTGCCAGCAGTTTATCGACAGGTACTACCTACGAGCAGTACTTC
d_gene: NA; v_gene: TRBV29-1; abundance: NA; j_gene: TRBJ1-1; CDR3aa: CSVVGRSFREAFF; CDR3nt: TGCAGCGTTGTGGGTCGCTCGTTTCGTGAAGCTTTCTTT
d_gene: NA; v_gene: TRBV15; abundance: NA; j_gene: TRBJ2-7; CDR3aa: CATSGPDDYEQYF; CDR3nt: TGTGCCACCAGCGGGCCAGATGACTACGAGCAGTACTTC
d_gene: TRBD2; v_gene: TRBV12-3/TRBV12-4; abundance: NA; j_gene: TRBJ2-1; CDR3aa: CASSFSGINYNEQFF; CDR3nt: TGTGCCAGCAGTTTTAGCGGGATTAATTACAATGAGCAGTTCTTC
d_gene: NA; v_gene: TRBV29-1; abundance: few; j_gene: TRBJ1-1; CDR3aa: CSVALQERTEAFF; CDR3nt: TGCAGCGTGGCCCTTCAGGAACGGACTGAAGCTTTCTTT
d_gene: TRBD1; v_gene: TRBV10-3; abundance: NA; j_gene: TRBJ1-5; CDR3aa: CAISESSTGGNQPQHF; CDR3nt: TGTGCCATCAGTGAGTCTAGTACAGGGGGCAATCAGCCCCAGCATTTT
d_gene: TRBD1; v_gene: TRBV5-1; abundance: NA; j_gene: TRBJ2-7; CDR3aa: CASSSQTGGHEQYF; CDR3nt: TGCGCCAGCAGCTCACAGACAGGGGGCCACGAGCAGTACTTC
d_gene: NA; v_gene: TRBV6-5; abundance: NA; j_gene: TRBJ1-5; CDR3aa: CASSYGVDNQPQHF; CDR3nt: TGTGCCAGCAGTTACGGTGTAGACAATCAGCCCCAGCATTTT
d_gene: TRBD1; v_gene: TRBV19; abundance: NA; j_gene: TRBJ2-3; CDR3aa: CATTRDSYTDTQYF; CDR3nt: TGTGCCACTACACGGGACAGCTACACAGATACGCAGTATTTT
d_gene: TRBD2; v_gene: TRBV12-3/TRBV12-4; abundance: NA; j_gene: TRBJ2-5; CDR3aa: CASSPNVAGMKETQYF; CDR3nt: TGTGCCAGCAGCCCGAACGTAGCGGGGATGAAAGAGACCCAGTACTTC
d_gene: TRBD2; v_gene: TRBV29-1; abundance: NA; j_gene: TRBJ2-2; CDR3aa: CSVQTTSGPFSGELFF; CDR3nt: TGCAGCGTTCAAACCACTAGCGGACCCTTTTCGGGGGAGCTGTTTTTT
d_gene: NA; v_gene: TRBV19; abundance: once; j_gene: TRBJ2-5; CDR3aa: CASSVQDQETQYF; CDR3nt: TGTGCCAGTAGTGTTCAGGACCAAGAGACCCAGTACTTC
d_gene: NA; v_gene: TRBV5-1; abundance: NA; j_gene: TRBJ2-3; CDR3aa: CASSFGDTDTQYF; CDR3nt: TGCGCCAGCAGCTTTGGAGACACAGATACGCAGTATTTT
d_gene: TRBD2; v_gene: TRBV11-2; abundance: once; j_gene: TRBJ2-1; CDR3aa: CASSPNWAGAHEQFF; CDR3nt: TGTGCCAGCAGCCCGAACTGGGCGGGAGCCCATGAGCAGTTCTTC
d_gene: NA; v_gene: TRBV27; abundance: NA; j_gene: TRBJ2-7; CDR3aa: CASSLRGGYEQYF; CDR3nt: TGTGCCAGCAGCCTAAGAGGGGGCTACGAGCAGTACTTC
d_gene: NA; v_gene: TRBV18; abundance: few; j_gene: TRBJ1-1; CDR3aa: CASSPDRLNTEAFF; CDR3nt: TGTGCCAGCTCACCTGACAGATTGAACACTGAAGCTTTCTTT
d_gene: TRBD2; v_gene: TRBV5-1; abundance: few; j_gene: TRBJ2-1; CDR3aa: CASSSRTSGRAGNEQFF; CDR3nt: TGCGCCAGCAGCTCACGTACTAGCGGGAGGGCCGGGAATGAGCAGTTCTTC
d_gene: NA; v_gene: TRBV7-2; abundance: NA; j_gene: TRBJ2-1; CDR3aa: CASSLVRGPYNEQFF; CDR3nt: TGTGCCAGCAGCTTAGTCAGGGGCCCCTACAATGAGCAGTTCTTC
d_gene: NA; v_gene: TRBV29-1; abundance: once; j_gene: TRBJ2-7; CDR3aa: CSVHLVGRISYEQYF; CDR3nt: TGCAGCGTCCACCTGGTCGGCCGGATCTCCTACGAGCAGTACTTC
d_gene: TRBD2; v_gene: TRBV29-1; abundance: NA; j_gene: TRBJ2-2; CDR3aa: CSVEGEGPGRTNTGELFF; CDR3nt: TGCAGCGTTGAAGGGGAGGGTCCGGGACGAACGAACACCGGGGAGCTGTTTTTT
d_gene: NA; v_gene: TRBV6-5; abundance: NA; j_gene: TRBJ2-7; CDR3aa: CASSLVVRDQADEQYF; CDR3nt: TGTGCCAGCAGTCTCGTCGTCCGGGACCAAGCTGACGAGCAGTACTTC
d_gene: TRBD1; v_gene: TRBV19; abundance: NA; j_gene: TRBJ1-5; CDR3aa: CASTRGQGSTQPQHF; CDR3nt: TGTGCCAGTACCCGTGGACAGGGATCGACTCAGCCCCAGCATTTT
d_gene: NA; v_gene: TRBV29-1; abundance: NA; j_gene: TRBJ2-7; CDR3aa: CSGSLGLDEQYF; CDR3nt: TGCAGCGGGTCGCTAGGCCTGGACGAGCAGTACTTC
d_gene: NA; v_gene: TRBV5-1; abundance: NA; j_gene: TRBJ2-1; CDR3aa: CASSLLDSNEQFF; CDR3nt: TGCGCCAGCAGCTTGCTAGACTCCAATGAGCAGTTCTTC
d_gene: NA; v_gene: TRBV6-5; abundance: NA; j_gene: TRBJ1-1; CDR3aa: CASRIGPYTEAFF; CDR3nt: TGTGCCAGCAGAATTGGACCCTACACTGAAGCTTTCTTT
d_gene: NA; v_gene: TRBV30; abundance: NA; j_gene: TRBJ1-5; CDR3aa: CAWSKQGGPQHF; CDR3nt: TGTGCCTGGAGTAAACAGGGAGGGCCCCAGCATTTT
d_gene: NA; v_gene: TRBV4-3; abundance: NA; j_gene: TRBJ2-1; CDR3aa: CASSQIAEEQFF; CDR3nt: TGTGCCAGCAGCCAAATAGCTGAGGAGCAGTTCTTC
d_gene: NA; v_gene: TRBV14; abundance: NA; j_gene: TRBJ1-1; CDR3aa: CASSRQYTEAFF; CDR3nt: TGTGCCAGCAGCCGCCAGTACACTGAAGCTTTCTTT
d_gene: NA; v_gene: TRBV15; abundance: NA; j_gene: TRBJ2-7; CDR3aa: CATSRVGVGADEQYF; CDR3nt: TGTGCCACCAGCAGAGTAGGGGTAGGGGCAGATGAGCAGTACTTC
d_gene: NA; v_gene: TRBV30; abundance: NA; j_gene: TRBJ2-1; CDR3aa: CAWSVGPGEQFF; CDR3nt: TGTGCCTGGAGTGTCGGGCCAGGTGAGCAGTTCTTC
d_gene: NA; v_gene: TRBV29-1; abundance: NA; j_gene: TRBJ1-2; CDR3aa: CSVEPPTAPGGYTF; CDR3nt: TGCAGCGTTGAACCCCCGACAGCCCCCGGTGGCTACACCTTC
d_gene: NA; v_gene: TRBV30; abundance: NA; j_gene: TRBJ1-2; CDR3aa: CAWSPTGLSNYGYTF; CDR3nt: TGTGCCTGGAGTCCCACTGGACTGAGTAACTATGGCTACACCTTC
d_gene: TRBD1; v_gene: TRBV12-3/TRBV12-4; abundance: NA; j_gene: TRBJ2-7; CDR3aa: CASRPGTGGTYEQYF; CDR3nt: TGTGCCAGCAGGCCAGGGACAGGGGGTACCTACGAGCAGTACTTC
d_gene: TRBD1; v_gene: TRBV6-2/TRBV6-3; abundance: NA; j_gene: TRBJ1-5; CDR3aa: CASSTGTGSGRGGNQPQHF; CDR3nt: TGTGCCAGCAGTACCGGGACAGGGTCCGGCAGGGGAGGCAATCAGCCCCAGCATTTT
d_gene: TRBD1; v_gene: TRBV29-1; abundance: NA; j_gene: TRBJ2-1; CDR3aa: CSVEGTGSYEQFF; CDR3nt: TGCAGCGTTGAGGGGACAGGTTCATATGAGCAGTTCTTC
d_gene: NA; v_gene: TRBV29-1; abundance: NA; j_gene: TRBJ2-7; CDR3aa: CSVGNGFYEQYF; CDR3nt: TGCAGCGTTGGGAACGGTTTCTACGAGCAGTACTTC
d_gene: NA; v_gene: TRBV5-1; abundance: NA; j_gene: TRBJ2-7; CDR3aa: CASSPGFYEQYF; CDR3nt: TGCGCCAGCAGCCCGGGGTTCTACGAGCAGTACTTC
d_gene: TRBD1; v_gene: TRBV27; abundance: NA; j_gene: TRBJ2-1; CDR3aa: CASSSRTGQQFF; CDR3nt: TGTGCCAGCAGTTCAAGGACAGGTCAGCAGTTCTTC
d_gene: NA; v_gene: TRBV27; abundance: NA; j_gene: TRBJ1-2; CDR3aa: CASSSQWKGDYGYTF; CDR3nt: TGTGCCAGCAGTTCCCAATGGAAGGGCGACTATGGCTACACCTTC
d_gene: TRBD1; v_gene: TRBV19; abundance: NA; j_gene: TRBJ2-3; CDR3aa: CASSEYSGTGGRDTQYF; CDR3nt: TGTGCCAGTAGTGAATACTCCGGGACAGGGGGGAGAGATACGCAGTATTTT